Sequencing of this TCR beta chain was carried out in a study of neurological immune-mediated disorders. Germline values: CDR1 SGHRS, CDR2 YFSETQ. With V trimmed by 0 bases and J by 0 bases, 12 bases remained unmatched. This CDR3 spans 20 amino acids. Synthesis of cDNA was performed by 5'RACE using 10-nucleotide random UMIs. TCRdb reanalysed the 5' RACE reads using MiXCR and keeps one entry per CDR3 protein. Of fewer than 55,000 distinct CDR3 sequences in the sample, under 6.5% were seen once. Findings of the study overall: HTLV-1-associated myelopathy had the most TCR clonal expansion, while multiple sclerosis had the least, a level that fell below healthy controls.

This clonotype was counted many times. What it binds is unknown. The chain is built from TRBV5-1 and TRBJ2-3; 11 bases are shared with TRBD2. The sample taken for sequencing was CD4+ T cells from blood. The source of this sequence is a woman in her forties in good health. CDR3 nucleotides: TGCGCCAGCAGCTTGGTTTCGCTAGCGGGAGGACTTACTAGCACAGATACGCAGTATTTT. Its translation: CASSLVSLAGGLTSTDTQYF.